These T cell receptor beta chains were read from a single sample in a study of blood T cells in healthy people across ages. Via MiXCR, TCRdb re-called the 5' RACE reads, giving one row per CDR3 protein. The repertoire holds about 720,000 distinct CDR3 sequences, 20% to 25% seen once, with 22% in the top ten. Sequenced sample: blood. The receptors were sampled from a man in his 70s in good health. The CDR3 runs from the conserved cysteine through the conserved F or W. Fields, in order: V gene, CDR3 protein.

TRBV20-1 | CSASSWQATDTQYF
TRBV27 | CASSALGRASTDTQYF
TRBV20-1 | CSAEGGGAVKNIQYF
TRBV7-2 | CAGSLVGPGGNEQFF
TRBV28 | CASSTGDNNNEQFF
TRBV5-1 | CASSPRTGDPEAFF
TRBV3-1 | CASSLRDRRGYGYTF
TRBV20-1 | CSARGIANSPLHF
TRBV7-2 | CASSFTSGILYF
TRBV4-3 | CASSQSGTPRGNEQFF
TRBV4-2 | CASSQDWLLSYEQYF
TRBV9 | CASSVGTSGNTIYF
TRBV5-1 | CASSVDGFTGELFF
TRBV4-1 | CASSQAETQNEKLFF
TRBV5-1 | CASSGGGPRRRDEQFF
TRBV19 | CASSRTGGGANVLTF
TRBV5-1 | CASSPRLPTGTEAFF
TRBV20-1 | CSARQRDYNSPLHF
TRBV3-1 | CASSQEGGALTEQYF
TRBV4-2 | CASSPPSGGAEDTQYF
TRBV6-2/TRBV6-3 | CASSYSRGWETQYF
TRBV29-1 | CSVELRDTQYF
TRBV7-2 | CASSSLRGQTGELFF
TRBV20-1 | CSARDPAAEKLFF
TRBV29-1 | CSVEAGTSYEQYF
TRBV7-2 | CASSPAGREKLFF
TRBV24-1 | CATGSGAGSNQPQHF
TRBV5-6 | CASSLSLAGGLGDTQYF
TRBV25-1 | CASSPWVVGNGEDTQYF
TRBV20-1 | CSARPPQGTDTQYF
TRBV6-1 | CASSEASWGQETQYF
TRBV24-1 | CATRGGANYNEQFF
TRBV10-3 | CAISRIGERDGYTF
TRBV24-1 | CATSGKEGGLYNEQFF
TRBV14 | CASSRQGGTGYGYTF
TRBV20-1 | CSARDFPAGALEQYF
TRBV3-1 | CASSQPFGDGLSGANVLTF
TRBV7-7 | CASSSVSDNTEAFF
TRBV12-3/TRBV12-4 | CASSLGGGMVAQHF
TRBV4-1 | CASSQEEDRESYEQYF
TRBV9 | CASSSRTGGQEQFF
TRBV7-9 | CASSSIQGAGVEKLFF
TRBV7-2 | CASSPSGLHEQYF
TRBV20-1 | CSARSRTGPYGYTF
TRBV5-6 | CASSLGDSSSGANVLTF
TRBV4-2 | CASSQRQSNEQYF
TRBV5-1 | CASSLQDAQETQYF